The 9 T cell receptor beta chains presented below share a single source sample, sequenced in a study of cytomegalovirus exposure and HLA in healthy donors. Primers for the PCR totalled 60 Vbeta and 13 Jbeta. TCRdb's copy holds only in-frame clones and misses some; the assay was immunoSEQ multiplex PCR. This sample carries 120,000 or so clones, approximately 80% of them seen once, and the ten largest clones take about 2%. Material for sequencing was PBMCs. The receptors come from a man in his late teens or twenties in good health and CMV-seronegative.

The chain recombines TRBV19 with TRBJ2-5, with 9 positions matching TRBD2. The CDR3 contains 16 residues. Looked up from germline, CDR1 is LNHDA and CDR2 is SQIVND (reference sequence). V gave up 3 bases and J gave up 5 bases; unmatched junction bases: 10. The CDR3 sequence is CASSIEAGTSRETQYF. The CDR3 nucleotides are TGTGCCAGTAGTATTGAAGCAGGGACTAGCCGGGAGACCCAGTACTTC. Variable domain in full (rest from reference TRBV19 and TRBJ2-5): DGGITQSPKYLFRKEGQNVTLSCEQNLNHDAMYWYRQDPGQGLRLIYYSQIVNDFQKGDIAEGYSVSREKKESFPLTVTSAQKNPTAFYLCASSIEAGTSRETQYFGPGTRLLVL.

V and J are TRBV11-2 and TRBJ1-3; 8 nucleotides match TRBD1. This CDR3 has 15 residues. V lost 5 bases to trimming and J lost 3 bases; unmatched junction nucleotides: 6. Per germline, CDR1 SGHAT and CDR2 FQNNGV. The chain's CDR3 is CASSLRTGLGNTIYF. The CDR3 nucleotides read TGTGCCAGCAGCCTCCGGACAGGGCTTGGAAACACCATATATTTT.

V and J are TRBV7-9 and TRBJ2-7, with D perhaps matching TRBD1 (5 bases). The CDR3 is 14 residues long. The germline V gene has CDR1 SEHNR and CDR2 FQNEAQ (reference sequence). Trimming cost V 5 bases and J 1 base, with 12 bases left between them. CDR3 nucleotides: TGTGCCAGCAGCGGCGACAGCCATTCCTACGAGCAGTACTTC. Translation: CASSGDSHSYEQYF.

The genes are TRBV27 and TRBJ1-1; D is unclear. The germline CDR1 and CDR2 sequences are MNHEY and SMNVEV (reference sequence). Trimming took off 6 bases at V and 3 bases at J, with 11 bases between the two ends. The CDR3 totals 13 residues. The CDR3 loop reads CASSLQSYTEAFF. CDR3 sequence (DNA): TGTGCCAGCAGCCTACAGTCTTACACTGAAGCTTTCTTT.

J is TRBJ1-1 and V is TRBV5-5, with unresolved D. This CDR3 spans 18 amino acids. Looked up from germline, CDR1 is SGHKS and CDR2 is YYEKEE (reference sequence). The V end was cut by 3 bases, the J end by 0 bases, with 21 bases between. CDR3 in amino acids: CASSSQPAVVAVNTEAFF. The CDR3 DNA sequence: TGTGCCAGCAGCTCCCAACCTGCGGTGGTGGCCGTGAACACTGAAGCTTTCTTT. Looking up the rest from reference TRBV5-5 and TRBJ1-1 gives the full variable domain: DAGVTQSPTHLIKTRGQQVTLRCSPISGHKSVSWYQQVLGQGPQFIFQYYEKEERGRGNFPDRFSARQFPNYSSELNVNALLLGDSALYLCASSSQPAVVAVNTEAFFGQGTRLTVV.

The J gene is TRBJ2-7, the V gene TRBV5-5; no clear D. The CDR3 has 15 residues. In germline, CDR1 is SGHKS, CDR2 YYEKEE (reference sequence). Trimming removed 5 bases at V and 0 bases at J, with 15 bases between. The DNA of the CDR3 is TGTGCCAGCAGACGAGACATTCTGAGCTCCTACGAGCAGTACTTC. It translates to CASRRDILSSYEQYF.

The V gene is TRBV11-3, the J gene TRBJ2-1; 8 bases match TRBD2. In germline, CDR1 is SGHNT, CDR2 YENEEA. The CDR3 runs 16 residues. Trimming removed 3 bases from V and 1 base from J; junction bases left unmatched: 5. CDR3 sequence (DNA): TGTGCCAGCAGCTTTGGCGGGAGGAGGTCCTACAATGAGCAGTTCTTC. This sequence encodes CASSFGGRRSYNEQFF.

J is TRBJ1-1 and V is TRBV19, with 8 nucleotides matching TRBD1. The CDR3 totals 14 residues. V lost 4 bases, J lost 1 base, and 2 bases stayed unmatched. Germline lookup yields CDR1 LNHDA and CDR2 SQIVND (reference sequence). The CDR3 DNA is TGTGCCAGTAGTAGACAGGGGACGAACACTGAAGCTTTCTTT. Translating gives CASSRQGTNTEAFF.

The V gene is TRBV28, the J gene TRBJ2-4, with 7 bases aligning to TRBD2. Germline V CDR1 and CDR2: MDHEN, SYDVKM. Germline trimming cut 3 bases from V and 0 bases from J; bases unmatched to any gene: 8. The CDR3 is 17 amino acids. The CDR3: CASSFVAGALAKNIQYF. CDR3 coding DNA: TGTGCCAGCAGTTTTGTGGCGGGAGCTCTAGCCAAAAACATTCAGTACTTC.